The sequence of this T cell receptor beta chain was determined in a study of shared clonotypes between healthy human individuals (TCRdb year 2020). A note on the overall study: A few men and two women, aged 18 to 49 years, made up the cohort. For each donor, three plates each were used for CD4 naive and CD4 memory, two plates were used for CD8 naive, and one plate was used for CD8 memory. Leukapheresis yielded between about 0.85 and 10 billion PBMCs per donor. Blood TCR repertoires of roughly five healthy adults were deeply sequenced to estimate repertoire size and the extent of clonotype sharing between individuals. Libraries were prepared and TCR repertoires were sequenced by different laboratories using diverse techniques, in order to increase sequencing depth and limit assay-specific biases.

Paper-wide results and their limitations: Even with the large sequencing depth, rarefaction of the sorted-subset datasets indicated that sequencing was incomplete. Because the study included only a small number of donors, the genetic and exposure-history diversity represented was limited. Naive subsets generally had larger estimated clonotype richness than memory subsets. Sampling was restricted to blood, and TCR repertoires in tissue are likely to differ from TCR repertoires in blood. Pairwise subsampling indicated that sequencing depth was expected to affect the degree of clonotype sharing among donors. Sharing across a few donors was observed for about 5% of naive CD4, 3.5% of naive CD8, 2.3% of memory CD4, and 0.4% of memory CD8 clonotypes. Compared with non-shared clonotypes, the clonotypes found in all four sorted-subset donors had higher generation probabilities.

TCR CDR3 regions were amplified from genomic DNA by multiplex PCR using the deep immunoSEQ assay. Extracted genomic DNA from each cell subset was spread evenly across all wells of several immunoSEQ 96-well plates, with each plate serving as a replicate. Each replicate PCR for sorted subsets received 150 to 250 ng genomic DNA, equal to 28,000 or so T cell genomes. The purified libraries were quantified using a Qubit 3.0 fluorometer, sized with a Bioanalyzer 2100, and then quantified again using the KAPA Library Quantification kit. A separate single-read 150-cycle Illumina NextSeq 550 flow cell was used to sequence each immunoSEQ 96-well plate. Regarding the original processing steps: Because the immunoSEQ output held only junctional sequences and lacked quality scores, the filtering could not match the filtering applied to full-length reads. Sequences were annotated with PyIR, a Python wrapper for IgBLAST v1.9, using IMGT germline references to assign V/J genes and CDR3. Reads with weak V/J assignments (E-value above 1e-6), missing CDR3, stop codons, out-of-frame junctions, or ambiguous translated residues were removed. A V3J clonotype was defined by an identical inferred V gene, J gene, and CDR3 amino acid sequence. To compute the percentage overlap between repertoires, the number of shared unique clonotypes was divided by the size of the smaller repertoire. Richness of each repertoire was evaluated using RTK rarefaction, the Chao1 estimator, and Recon v2.1 estimates of unobserved clonotypes. OLGA was used to compute generation probabilities for all TCRbeta clonotypes that the gDNA method yielded from a handful of donors. TCRdb mirrors the immuneACCESS table, restricted to in-frame sequences. Some clones are absent from its copies; in checked studies, under half trace to an unresolved V gene, and the reason for the others is unknown. V, J and clone size are those of that table, while D and trimming were read from the DNA. The sample table holds a few million clones, of which approximately 90% were seen once. The ten biggest clones cover roughly 0.15% of the sample.

Inclusive of the bounding cysteine and phenylalanine, the CDR3 is 13 residues long. Here the CDR3 DNA is all that survives: 39 bases in frame from base 1. The germline V gene supplies CDR1 MNHEY and CDR2 SVGAGI. The trim is 6 bases for V and 9 bases for J, with a gap of 15 bases between the germline ends. The donors were healthy, HIV-negative adults with no recently reported acute infections or vaccinations. All donors were Caucasian adults living in Nashville, Tennessee, USA. Magnetic negative selection was used to enrich CD4+ T cells, after which naive cells were positively selected on CD45RA and the negative fraction became the memory subset. After blood collection by leukapheresis, PBMCs were isolated using Ficoll-Histopaque density gradient centrifugation and then cryopreserved in the vapor phase of liquid nitrogen. Analytical flow cytometry was used to check the purity and quantity of each magnetically sorted T cell population. Each sorted fraction had its genomic DNA isolated and then quantified by UV absorbance on a Nanodrop 2000c.

On this clone itself: The clone's antigen remains unknown. Base quality data are lacking; no much larger clone is found one base away.

The TCR was taken from a young man in good health. Here the chain combines TRBV6-5 and TRBJ2-1; the D gene is possibly TRBD2, with 5 bases matching. Source material: naive CD4+ T cells sorted from blood. What the cell subset or site label conveys for this sample: CD45RA+ positively selected. The CDR3 region: CASRSRGLSEQFF. The DNA sequence is TGTGCCAGCAGGTCACGGGGTCTCAGTGAGCAGTTCTTC.